This T cell receptor (beta chain) stems from a study of T cell responses to AZD1222 COVID-19 vaccine. The CDR3 runs to 14 residues. Germline V gene sequence: CDR1 SNHLY, CDR2 FYNNEI. With 8 bases removed from V and 7 bases from J, the gap between germline ends came to 15 bases. Study-wide results and caveats: White British people made up most donors, females outnumbered males, and clonal diversity was possibly underestimated. Researchers report vaccine-associated CD4 TCRs spanning spike, with dominance at 160-218 and 743-854. It was only after the peak T cell response that any repertoires were sampled.

Of note for this clone: What it recognizes is unknown.

The method was immunoSEQ multiplex PCR; TCRdb's version includes in-frame clones alone and lacks a portion of them. The data contain about 120,000 clones, about 93% of them singletons. It was second doses at about 4 or about 12 weeks that were pooled. The material sequenced was peripheral blood, taken 28 days after the second AZD1222 dose. This clonotype was obtained from an adult who received the AZD1222 COVID-19 vaccine. The V gene is TRBV2, the J gene TRBJ1-6; tentatively, D is TRBD1 (5 bases). The CDR3 reads CASEPRAGNSPLHF. DNA of the CDR3: TGTGCCAGCGAACCTAGGGCAGGGAATTCACCCCTCCACTTT.